This T cell receptor beta chain was captured by sequencing in a study of T cells after yellow fever vaccination. General observations from the study: When the response was secondary, it was weaker but reached its peak faster, day 5 versus 15. One caveat is that FACS-sorted repertoires could contain abundant clonotypes contaminating from the bulk population. Primary-vaccination clones mostly resurfaced post-booster (nearly 97% CD4, approximately 87% CD8).

In regard to this clonotype: The target antigen is unknown.

Losses at the gene ends were 4 bases for V and 9 bases for J; bases not matched to a gene: 15. The CDR3 covers 18 residues. Germline-derived CDR1 and CDR2 are SGHRS and YFSETQ. TCRdb re-derived calls from the 5' RACE reads in MiXCR, one entry per CDR3 protein. The sample lists about 370,000 distinct CDR3 sequences, roughly 11% occurring once. This chain uses TRBV5-1 with TRBJ2-4; 14 bases map to TRBD2. The sample here was PBMCs, taken on the day of the first yellow fever vaccination. The clonotype comes from a man aged 18 to 35 who received the YFV17D yellow fever vaccine. The CDR3 loop reads CASSHGTSGGEGMVIQYF. The CDR3 nucleotides are TGCGCCAGCAGCCACGGGACTAGCGGGGGAGAGGGGATGGTCATTCAGTACTTC.